A single sample is the source of the 10 T cell receptor beta chains below, sequenced in a study of blood T cell repertoires in COVID-19. Here immunoSEQ multiplex PCR was the method, and the copy in TCRdb shows in-frame clones only, minus some. The sample lists some 200,000 clones, 87% occurring once. The sequenced sample was peripheral blood. The source is a woman under 30 who had recovered from COVID-19.

This clone appeared once. This chain connects TRBV2 to TRBJ2-7; 11 nucleotides line up with TRBD2. CDR3 length: 18 residues. Germline V gene data show CDR1 as SNHLY and CDR2 as FYNNEI. After removal of 5 bases from V and 0 bases from J, the junction contained 12 bases not matched to a gene. This CDR3 reads CASSPPGLAVRHSYEQYF. The DNA of the CDR3 is TGTGCCAGCAGTCCTCCGGGACTAGCGGTCCGGCACTCCTACGAGCAGTACTTC.

This chain links TRBV9 with TRBJ1-2; 9 nucleotides line up with TRBD1. Trimming took 5 bases from V and 2 from J; bases not matched to a gene: 1. Germline-derived CDR1 and CDR2 are SGDLS and YYNGEE. This CDR3 spans 13 amino acids. The CDR3 region has the DNA TGTGCCAGCAGTGGGACAGGGAACTATGGCTACACCTTC. Translated, it gives CASSGTGNYGYTF. Looking up the rest from reference TRBV9 and TRBJ1-2 gives the full variable domain: DSGVTQTPKHLITATGQRVTLRCSPRSGDLSVYWYQQSLDQGLQFLIQYYNGEERAKGNILERFSAQQFPDLHSELNLSSLELGDSALYFCASSGTGNYGYTFGSGTRLTVV.

This chain links TRBV6-5 with TRBJ1-1; 8 bases map to TRBD1. With 5 bases clipped from V and 10 bases from J, the junction kept 9 bases outside the gene matches. The CDR3 sequence is 13 residues long. Germline CDR1 and CDR2: MNHEY and SVGAGI. The CDR3 here is CASSNQGAWGAFF. In DNA, the CDR3 is TGTGCCAGCAGTAACCAGGGGGCGTGGGGAGCTTTCTTT.

This chain uses TRBV6-2 or TRBV6-3 with TRBJ2-5; 11 bases match TRBD2. J was trimmed by 2 bases and V by 2 bases; bases with no gene match: 7. Germline V gene sequence: CDR1 MNHEY, CDR2 SVGEGT. This CDR3 spans 17 amino acids. CDR3 in DNA: TGTGCCAGCAGTTACGGGGTACTAGCGGGGGCACAAGAGACCCAGTACTTC. Translation: CASSYGVLAGAQETQYF.

The gene calls are TRBV4-1 and TRBJ1-5; 7 bases fit TRBD1. Per germline, CDR1 MGHRA and CDR2 YSYEKL. The CDR3 covers 14 residues. J was trimmed by 4 bases and V by 3 bases; bases with no gene match: 3. The DNA for the CDR3 is TGCGCCAGCAGCCACCAGGGGGGTAATCAGCCCCAGCATTTT. The encoded protein is CASSHQGGNQPQHF.

This clone occurred once. This chain links TRBV5-1 with TRBJ1-6, with TRBD1 as a possible D gene (5 bases). CDR1 and CDR2 (germline): SGHRS, YFSETQ. This CDR3 spans 14 amino acids. Trimming took off 4 bases at V and 4 bases at J, with 9 bases between the two ends. Here the CDR3 reads CASSPAGYNSPLHF. The CDR3 DNA sequence: TGCGCCAGCAGCCCTGCAGGGTATAATTCACCCCTCCACTTT.

The rearrangement joins TRBV9 to TRBJ1-2; 7 nucleotides agree with TRBD1. V shed 0 bases and J 4 bases; nucleotides not matched to a gene: 6. The CDR3 contains 15 residues. Germline V gene lookup returns CDR1 SGDLS and CDR2 YYNGEE. This CDR3 is CASSVGAGGLYGYTF. CDR3 nucleotides: TGTGCCAGCAGCGTAGGAGCAGGGGGTCTCTATGGCTACACCTTC. The full variable domain, rest sourced from reference TRBV9 and TRBJ1-2, is DSGVTQTPKHLITATGQRVTLRCSPRSGDLSVYWYQQSLDQGLQFLIQYYNGEERAKGNILERFSAQQFPDLHSELNLSSLELGDSALYFCASSVGAGGLYGYTFGSGTRLTVV.

V and J are TRBV5-4 and TRBJ2-3; 9 bases match TRBD2. The V segment lost 1 base and the J segment 2 bases; nucleotides outside the gene matches: 11. Looked up from germline, CDR1 is SGHNT and CDR2 is YYREEE (reference sequence). The CDR3 spans 18 residues. The CDR3 DNA reads TGTGCCAGCAGCTTGAGGTGGGCTAGCGGGACCTACACAGATACGCAGTATTTT. Protein product: CASSLRWASGTYTDTQYF.

This chain uses TRBV12-5 with TRBJ1-2, with D perhaps TRBD1 (6 bases). With 1 base removed from V and 4 bases from J, the gap between germline ends came to 7 bases. CDR1 LGHNT and CDR2 FRNRAP come from the germline V gene. There are 13 residues in the CDR3. The CDR3 here is CASGLETGYGYTF. The CDR3 coding sequence is TGTGCTAGTGGTTTGGAGACAGGCTATGGCTACACCTTC. The full variable domain, in which reference TRBV12-5 and TRBJ1-2 provide the parts outside the CDR3, is DARVTQTPRHKVTEMGQEVTMRCQPILGHNTVFWYRQTMMQGLELLAYFRNRAPLDDSGMPKDRFSAEMPDATLATLKIQPSEPRDSAVYFCASGLETGYGYTFGSGTRLTVV.

The chain carries TRBV7-2 and TRBJ2-3, with TRBD2 matching over 12 bases. V lost 2 bases, J lost 4 bases, and 13 bases stayed unmatched. This CDR3 is 19 amino acids long. Germline CDR1 is SGHTA and CDR2 is FQGNSA. Here the CDR3 DNA reads TGTGCCAGCAGCTTACGTACCTCGACTAGCGGGAGCCCCGCAGATACGCAGTATTTT. It specifies CASSLRTSTSGSPADTQYF. Drawing the rest from reference TRBV7-2 and TRBJ2-3, the complete variable domain is GAGVSQSPSNKVTEKGKDVELRCDPISGHTALYWYRQSLGQGLEFLIYFQGNSAPDKSGLPSDRFSAERTGGSVSTLTIQRTQQEDSAVYLCASSLRTSTSGSPADTQYFGPGTRLTVL.